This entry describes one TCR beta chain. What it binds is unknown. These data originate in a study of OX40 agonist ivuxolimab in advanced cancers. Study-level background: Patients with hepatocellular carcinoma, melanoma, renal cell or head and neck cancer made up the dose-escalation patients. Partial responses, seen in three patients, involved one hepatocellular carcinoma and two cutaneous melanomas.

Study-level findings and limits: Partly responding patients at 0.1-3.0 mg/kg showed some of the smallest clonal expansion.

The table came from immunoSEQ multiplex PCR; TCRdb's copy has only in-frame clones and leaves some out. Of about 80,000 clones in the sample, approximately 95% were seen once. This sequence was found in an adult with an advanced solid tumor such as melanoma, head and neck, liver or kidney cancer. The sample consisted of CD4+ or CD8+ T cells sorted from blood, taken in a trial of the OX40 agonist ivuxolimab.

Here the CDR3 reads CASSMRQDPRDEQFF. In nucleotides, the CDR3 is TGTGCCAGTAGTATGAGGCAGGACCCTCGGGATGAGCAGTTCTTC. This rearrangement joins TRBV19 to TRBJ2-1; D not resolved. The V end was cut by 3 bases, the J end by 8 bases, with 17 bases between. This CDR3 is 15 amino acids long. Germline V gene lookup returns CDR1 LNHDA and CDR2 SQIVND (reference sequence).